A single sample gave rise to the 29 T cell receptor beta chains below, sequenced in a study of human T cells and chemical hapten exposure (dated by TCRdb to the early 2020s). The library was obtained by RACE. TCRdb names NextSeq 500 as the instrument used. The public reads were reanalyzed by TCRdb: fastp trimming at Q25, MiXCR alignment, in-frame beta chains only. Rows with a matching CDR3 protein are joined into one entry that keeps the most common DNA and genes. The sample table holds approximately 340,000 distinct CDR3 sequences, of which 5.5% to 8% were seen once. 8.4% of the sample is taken by the ten largest. The sample's time point label, decoded: patch test 1, 2 weeks after DPC sensitization. Explained via the paper, the treatment or condition label denotes: therapeutic diphenylcyclopropenone sensitization with weekly scalp DPC. This material consisted of whole blood, taken in connection with sensitization to the hapten diphenylcyclopropenone (DPC). These receptors originate from a woman aged 18-29 years with alopecia areata. Some clones in this sample may be carry-over from other donors' samples.

This clonotype was recorded at least ten times. The chain joins TRBV12-3 or TRBV12-4 to TRBJ2-3; 7 nucleotides line up with TRBD2. The CDR3 has 16 residues. The trim removed 5 bases at V and 4 bases at J, leaving 12 bases unmatched. The CDR3: CASSVGTTHGADTQYF. CDR3 bases: TGTGCCAGCAGTGTGGGGACTACACATGGGGCAGATACGCAGTATTTT.

The chain couples TRBV11-2 to TRBJ2-5; D might be TRBD2 (6 bases). The V gene lost 2 bases and the J gene lost 3 bases, with 10 bases spanning the gap. The CDR3 is 14 amino acids. CDR1 and CDR2 (germline): SGHAT, FQNNGV. CDR3 bases: TGTGCCAGCAGCTTATTCGGGGGTGAAGAGACCCAGTACTTC. This encodes CASSLFGGEETQYF.

This clonotype was seen at least ten times. The chain employs TRBV7-9 and TRBJ2-7; D is possibly TRBD2 (5 bases). Deletions cut 1 base from V and 3 bases from J, with 7 bases between. CDR1 is SEHNR and CDR2 is FQNEAQ in the germline V gene (reference sequence). The CDR3 totals 13 residues. The CDR3 DNA follows: TGTGCCAGCAGCTTAGTCGGGGACTACGAGCAGTACTTC. Its translation: CASSLVGDYEQYF. Combining the CDR3 with reference TRBV7-9 and TRBJ2-7 gives the whole variable domain DTGVSQNPRHKITKRGQNVTFRCDPISEHNRLYWYRQTLGQGPEFLTYFQNEAQLEKSRLLSDRFSAERPKGSFSTLEIQRTEQGDSAMYLCASSLVGDYEQYFGPGTRLTVT.

V gene TRBV20-1 combines with J gene TRBJ2-2; 7 bases are a match to TRBD1. Per the germline V gene, CDR1 is DFQATT and CDR2 is SNEGSKA (reference sequence). V trimming: 4 bases; J trimming: 5 bases; junction bases outside the gene matches: 10. The CDR3 sequence is 15 residues long. The CDR3 here is CSAIRLGQKTGELFF. CDR3 in DNA: TGCAGTGCTATTCGACTGGGACAGAAGACCGGGGAGCTGTTTTTT.

This clonotype was seen more than once but under ten times. The V call is TRBV27, the J call TRBJ2-3; unclear D gene. The germline CDR1 and CDR2 sequences are MNHEY and SMNVEV (reference sequence). The CDR3 has 17 amino acids. V was pared by 5 bases and J by 3 bases, with 21 bases between. The CDR3, as DNA: TGTGCCAGCAGTCCCTATGACAAGGCACTAAGGACAGATACGCAGTATTTT. Protein product: CASSPYDKALRTDTQYF.

This clonotype was seen repeatedly, ten times or more. V is TRBV12-3 or TRBV12-4 and J is TRBJ1-2, with 8 nucleotides matching TRBD1. V was pared by 3 bases and J by 10 bases, with 4 bases of the junction left unmatched. This CDR3 has 12 amino acids. In DNA form, the CDR3 reads TGTGCCAGCAGTTTTCGGACAGGGCACTACACCTTC. Its protein is CASSFRTGHYTF.

This clonotype appeared many times. The chain carries TRBV2 and TRBJ1-2, with a possible D match to TRBD1 (5 bases). Deletions cut 6 bases from V and 3 bases from J, with 8 bases between. This CDR3 is 12 amino acids long. The germline V gene has CDR1 SNHLY and CDR2 FYNNEI. Here the CDR3 reads CASRGVDYGYTF. CDR3 DNA sequence: TGTGCCAGCAGGGGGGTAGACTATGGCTACACCTTC.

This clonotype was counted many times. The chain uses TRBV9 and TRBJ2-1; D not resolved. In germline, CDR1 is SGDLS, CDR2 YYNGEE. Trimming pared 1 base from V and 0 bases from J, leaving 8 bases between. CDR3 length: 15 amino acids. CDR3 amino acids: CASSVSVDSYNEQFF. CDR3 in DNA: TGTGCCAGCAGCGTATCCGTAGACTCCTACAATGAGCAGTTCTTC.

Ten or more counts support this clonotype. The chain recombines TRBV10-3 with TRBJ2-3, with 10 bases fitting TRBD2. CDR1 and CDR2 from the germline V gene are ENHRY and SYGVKD. CDR3 length equals 17 residues. The V and J ends lost 3 bases and 1 base, in that order; junction bases with no gene match: 7. CDR3 region: CAISDSGLAERTDTQYF. In nucleotides, the CDR3 is TGTGCCATCAGTGACTCCGGACTAGCGGAACGCACAGATACGCAGTATTTT.

This clonotype was seen a few times. The V call is TRBV6-6, the J call TRBJ2-2, with D tentatively TRBD2 (6 bases). Trimming cost V 11 bases and J 0 bases, with 10 bases left between them. Per the germline V gene, CDR1 is MNHNY and CDR2 is SVGAGI (reference sequence). The CDR3 covers 13 residues. CDR3 protein: CAEGLTNTGELFF. CDR3 in DNA: TGTGCCGAGGGACTGACGAACACCGGGGAGCTGTTTTTT.

This clonotype has more than one count but fewer than ten. Written as DNA, the CDR3 is TGTGCCAGCAGCCCAGGGACACACCTCCACTATTTT. Residues: CASSPGTHLHYF. The chain joins TRBV7-2 to TRBJ2-3, with D possibly TRBD1 on 6 matching bases. This CDR3 comprises 12 residues. CDR1 and CDR2 from the germline V gene are SGHTA and FQGNSA. Trimming stripped 5 bases from V and 15 bases from J, with 18 bases between.

This clonotype was detected only a few times. The gene calls are TRBV6-2 or TRBV6-3 and TRBJ1-1; D is unresolved. This CDR3 region has 13 residues. V was clipped by 2 bases and J by 4 bases, with 8 bases between them. Germline lookup yields CDR1 MNHEY and CDR2 SVGEGT. CDR3 sequence reads: CASSYSRRTEAFF. As DNA, the CDR3 is TGTGCCAGCAGTTACAGTCGTCGCACTGAAGCTTTCTTT.

The chain links TRBV6-6 to TRBJ2-3, with D tentatively TRBD2 (6 bases). This CDR3 is built from 15 residues. Per the germline V gene, CDR1 is MNHNY and CDR2 is SVGAGI (reference sequence). Trimming stripped 0 bases from V and 0 bases from J, with 7 bases between. CDR3 sequence reads: CASSYSRGSTDTQYF. The CDR3 coding sequence is TGTGCCAGCAGTTACTCGCGGGGAAGCACAGATACGCAGTATTTT.

The rearrangement links TRBV5-1 to TRBJ2-7; D is ambiguous. V was pared by 2 bases and J by 4 bases, with 10 bases between. The length of the CDR3 is 13 residues. Germline-derived CDR1 and CDR2 are SGHRS and YFSETQ. CDR3 loop: CASSLRTAYEQYF. In DNA form, the CDR3 reads TGCGCCAGCAGCTTACGGACCGCTTACGAGCAGTACTTC. Supplemented by reference TRBV5-1 and TRBJ2-7, the full variable domain reads KAGVTQTPRYLIKTRGQQVTLSCSPISGHRSVSWYQQTPGQGLQFLFEYFSETQRNKGNFPGRFSGRQFSNSRSEMNVSTLELGDSALYLCASSLRTAYEQYFGPGTRLTVT.

This clonotype has more than one count but fewer than ten. The chain links TRBV12-3 or TRBV12-4 to TRBJ1-3; D ambiguous. Trimming removed 5 bases at V and 0 bases at J, with 8 bases between. The CDR3 totals 14 residues. The CDR3 reads CASSSSSSGNTIYF. The CDR3 nucleotides are TGTGCCAGCAGTAGTTCTTCCTCTGGAAACACCATATATTTT.

This clonotype was recorded a few times. The rearrangement uses TRBV6-2 or TRBV6-3 and TRBJ1-5; D ambiguous. CDR3 length: 12 residues. Deletions cut 4 bases from V and 6 bases from J, with 7 bases between. Germline CDR1 reads MNHEY; CDR2 reads SVGEGT. DNA for the CDR3: TGTGCCAGCAGTTCCCTTGCTCAGCCCCAGCATTTT. Encoded protein: CASSSLAQPQHF.

This clonotype has at least ten counts. The rearrangement joins TRBV9 to TRBJ2-3; D is uncertain. V was pared by 0 bases and J by 3 bases, with 8 bases between. Per the germline V gene, CDR1 is SGDLS and CDR2 is YYNGEE. The CDR3 length is 14 residues. The CDR3, as DNA: TGTGCCAGCAGCGTAGAGGGCGGTACAGATACGCAGTATTTT. Its protein is CASSVEGGTDTQYF.

The table lists this clonotype with many counts. The chain carries TRBV27 and TRBJ1-6, with a tentative D call TRBD1 (5 bases). In germline, CDR1 is MNHEY, CDR2 SMNVEV (reference sequence). This CDR3 has 17 amino acids. Deletions cut 1 base from V and 0 bases from J, with 10 bases between. The CDR3 DNA sequence: TGTGCCAGCAGTTTATTTACAGGTTACTCCTATAATTCACCCCTCCACTTT. Protein: CASSLFTGYSYNSPLHF.

This clonotype was recorded a few times. The chain employs TRBV5-1 and TRBJ1-1; unclear D gene. Between the trimmed V and J ends, which lost 0 bases and 4 bases, there was a span of 16 bases. This CDR3 comprises 16 residues. Germline loops: CDR1 SGHRS, CDR2 YFSETQ. In DNA form, the CDR3 reads TGCGCCAGCAGCTTGGATCGGCGGCAGACGATCACTGAAGCTTTCTTT. Amino acids: CASSLDRRQTITEAFF.

The chain uses TRBV29-1 and TRBJ1-1; the D is unclear. This CDR3 spans 15 amino acids. Looked up from germline, CDR1 is SQVTM and CDR2 is ANQGSEA. V was cut by 6 bases and J by 4 bases, with 21 bases left in between. CDR3 sequence: CSVPTSNYPPTEAFF. For the CDR3, the DNA is TGCAGCGTCCCGACAAGCAACTACCCTCCCACTGAAGCTTTCTTT.

This clonotype was seen many times. This chain joins TRBV15 and TRBJ2-2; no clear D gene. Germline V CDR1 and CDR2: LNHNV, YYDKDF (reference sequence). This CDR3 spans 11 amino acids. Trimming took 7 bases from V and 3 from J, leaving 3 bases between them. The CDR3 region is CATTDTGELFF. The CDR3 DNA reads TGTGCCACCACCGACACCGGGGAGCTGTTTTTT.

The CDR3 loop is CASSTGQARALHEQYF. The CDR3 DNA is TGTGCCAGCAGCACGGGACAGGCCCGGGCCCTCCACGAGCAGTACTTC. The chain couples TRBV5-4 to TRBJ2-7, with TRBD1 matching over 8 bases. V shed 4 bases and J 5 bases; nucleotides not matched to a gene: 14. CDR3 length: 16 amino acids. Germline V CDR1 and CDR2: SGHNT, YYREEE (reference sequence).

This clonotype showed up just a few times. The rearrangement links TRBV5-1 to TRBJ1-1, with unresolved D. Germline CDR1 is SGHRS and CDR2 is YFSETQ. This CDR3 has 13 residues. V was clipped by 5 bases and J by 5 bases, with 13 bases between them. CDR3 sequence (DNA): TGCGCCAGCAGTTTCGCGGATGGGACTGAAGCTTTCTTT. Its protein is CASSFADGTEAFF.

This chain uses TRBV14 with TRBJ2-5; the match to TRBD2 covers 11 bases. CDR3 length equals 15 residues. Germline lookup yields CDR1 SGHDN and CDR2 FVKESK. V trimming: 0 bases; J trimming: 3 bases; junction bases outside the gene matches: 0. CDR3 residues: CASSQETSGEETQYF. For the CDR3, the DNA is TGTGCCAGCAGCCAAGAGACTAGCGGGGAAGAGACCCAGTACTTC.

This clonotype was recorded once. The gene calls are TRBV12-3 or TRBV12-4 and TRBJ1-6; D is unresolved. The CDR3 sequence is 14 residues long. Trimming took 3 bases from V and 4 from J, leaving 7 bases between them. CDR3 amino acids: CASSFTLYNSPLHF. The CDR3 region has the DNA TGTGCCAGCAGTTTCACCCTGTATAATTCACCCCTCCACTTT.

This clonotype was found many times. The chain joins TRBV7-8 to TRBJ2-3; 11 bases fit TRBD1. CDR3 size: 16 residues. Germline trimming cut 3 bases from V and 1 base from J; bases unmatched to any gene: 3. Germline V lookup: CDR1 SGHVS, CDR2 FQNEAQ. This CDR3 is CASSLVDRGRTDTQYF. CDR3 DNA: TGTGCCAGCAGCTTGGTGGACAGGGGGCGCACAGATACGCAGTATTTT.

This clonotype came up many times. The rearrangement uses TRBV5-1 and TRBJ2-5; perhaps TRBD2 as D (6 bases). Deletions cut 2 bases from V and 5 bases from J, with 13 bases between. The CDR3 is made up of 14 amino acids. Germline V gene sequence: CDR1 SGHRS, CDR2 YFSETQ. The CDR3 region is CASSFGTGSETQYF. CDR3 DNA: TGCGCCAGCAGCTTTGGGACTGGTAGCGAGACCCAGTACTTC.

This clonotype has a handful of counts. The rearrangement joins TRBV7-9 to TRBJ2-7; 8 bases fit TRBD2. The CDR3 totals 14 residues. Germline V lookup: CDR1 SEHNR, CDR2 FQNEAQ (reference sequence). V gave up 5 bases and J gave up 3 bases; unmatched junction bases: 6. CDR3 in DNA: TGTGCCAGCAGCCCACCGGGACTAGACTACGAGCAGTACTTC. Protein: CASSPPGLDYEQYF.

V gene TRBV7-6 combines with J gene TRBJ2-4, with D tentatively TRBD1 (6 bases). The CDR3 totals 15 residues. The V end was cut by 5 bases, the J end by 7 bases, with 18 bases between. From germline, CDR1 is SGHVS and CDR2 FNYEAQ. CDR3 bases: TGTGCCAGCAGCGGACCCTCCCCAGGGGAGAACATTCAGTACTTC. It encodes CASSGPSPGENIQYF.